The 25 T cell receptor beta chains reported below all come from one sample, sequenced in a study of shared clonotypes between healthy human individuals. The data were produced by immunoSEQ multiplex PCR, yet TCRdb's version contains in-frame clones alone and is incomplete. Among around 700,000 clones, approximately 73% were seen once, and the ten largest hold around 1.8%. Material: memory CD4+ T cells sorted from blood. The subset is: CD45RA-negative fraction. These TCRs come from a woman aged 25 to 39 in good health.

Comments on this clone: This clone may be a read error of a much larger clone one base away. The chain's CDR3 is CASSADRGYAEAFF. In DNA, the CDR3 is TGTGCCAGCAGTGCCGACAGGGGGTACGCTGAAGCTTTCTTT. The V call is TRBV25-1, the J call TRBJ1-1; 9 nucleotides align to TRBD1. Trimming cost V 4 bases and J 6 bases; bases outside gene matches: 6. The germline V gene has CDR1 MGHDK and CDR2 SYGVNS. CDR3 length: 14 amino acids.

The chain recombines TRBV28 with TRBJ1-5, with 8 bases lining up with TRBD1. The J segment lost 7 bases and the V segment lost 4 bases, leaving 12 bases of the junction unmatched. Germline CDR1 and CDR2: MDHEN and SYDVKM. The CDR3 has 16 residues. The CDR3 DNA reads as TGTGCCAGCAGTTATCCTAGGGGGACAGGTTACCAGCCCCAGCATTTT. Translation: CASSYPRGTGYQPQHF.

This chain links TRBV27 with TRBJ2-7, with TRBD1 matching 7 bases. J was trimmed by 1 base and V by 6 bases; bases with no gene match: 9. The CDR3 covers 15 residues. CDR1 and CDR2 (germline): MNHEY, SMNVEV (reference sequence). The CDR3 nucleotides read TGTGCCAGCAGGGCCCTGGGACAGAGGTCCTACGAGCAGTACTTC. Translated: CASRALGQRSYEQYF.

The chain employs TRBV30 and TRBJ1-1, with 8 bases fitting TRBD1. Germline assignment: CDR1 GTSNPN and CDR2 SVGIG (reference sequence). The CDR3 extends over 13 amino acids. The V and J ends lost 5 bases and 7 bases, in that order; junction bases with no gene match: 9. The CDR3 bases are TGTGCCTGGGGGACAGGCCGAGGGGGTGAAGCTTTCTTT. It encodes CAWGTGRGGEAFF.

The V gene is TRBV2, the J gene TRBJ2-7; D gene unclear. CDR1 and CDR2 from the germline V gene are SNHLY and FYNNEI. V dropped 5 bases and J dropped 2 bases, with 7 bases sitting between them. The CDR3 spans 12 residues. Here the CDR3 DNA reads TGTGCCAGCAGTTCATATGCCTACGAGCAGTACTTC. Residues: CASSSYAYEQYF. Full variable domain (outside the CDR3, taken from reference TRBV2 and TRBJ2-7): EPEVTQTPSHQVTQMGQEVILRCVPISNHLYFYWYRQILGQKVEFLVSFYNNEISEKSEIFDDQFSVERPDGSNFTLKIRSTKLEDSAMYFCASSSYAYEQYFGPGTRLTVT.

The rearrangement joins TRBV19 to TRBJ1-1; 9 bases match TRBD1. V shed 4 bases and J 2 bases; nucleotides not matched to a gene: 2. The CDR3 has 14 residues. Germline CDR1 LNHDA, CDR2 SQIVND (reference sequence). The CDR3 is CASSTQGANTEAFF. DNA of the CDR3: TGTGCCAGTAGTACACAGGGGGCTAACACTGAAGCTTTCTTT.

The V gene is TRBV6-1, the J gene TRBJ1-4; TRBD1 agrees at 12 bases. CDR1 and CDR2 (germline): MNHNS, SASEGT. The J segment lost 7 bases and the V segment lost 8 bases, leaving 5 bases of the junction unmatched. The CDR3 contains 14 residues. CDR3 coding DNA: TGTGCCAGCGCCCGGGACAGGGGGCCTGAAAAACTGTTTTTT. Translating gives CASARDRGPEKLFF.

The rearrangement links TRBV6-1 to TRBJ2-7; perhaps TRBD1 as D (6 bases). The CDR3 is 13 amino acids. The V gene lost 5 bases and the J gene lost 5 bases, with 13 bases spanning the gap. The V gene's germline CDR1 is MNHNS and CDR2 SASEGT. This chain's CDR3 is CASSRQVPNEQYF. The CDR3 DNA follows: TGTGCCAGCAGTCGACAGGTTCCTAACGAGCAGTACTTC.

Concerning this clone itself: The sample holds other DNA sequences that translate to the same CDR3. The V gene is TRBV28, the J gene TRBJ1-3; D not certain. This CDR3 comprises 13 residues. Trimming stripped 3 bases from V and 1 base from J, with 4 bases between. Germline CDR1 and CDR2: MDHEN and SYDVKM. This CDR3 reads CASSLGSGNTIYF. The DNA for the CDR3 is TGTGCCAGCAGTTTGGGATCTGGAAACACCATATATTTT.

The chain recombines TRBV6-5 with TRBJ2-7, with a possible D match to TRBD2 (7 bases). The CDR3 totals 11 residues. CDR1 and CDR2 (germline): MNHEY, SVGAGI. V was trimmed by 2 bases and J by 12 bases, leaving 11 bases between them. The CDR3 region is CASSYRGATYF. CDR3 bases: TGTGCCAGCAGTTACCGGGGGGCCACGTACTTC.

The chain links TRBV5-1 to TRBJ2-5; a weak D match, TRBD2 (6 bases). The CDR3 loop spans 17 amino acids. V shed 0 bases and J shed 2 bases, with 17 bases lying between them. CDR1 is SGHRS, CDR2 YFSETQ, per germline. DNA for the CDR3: TGCGCCAGCAGCTTGGCGGTGACTAGTGTGCGGCAAGAGACCCAGTACTTC. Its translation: CASSLAVTSVRQETQYF.

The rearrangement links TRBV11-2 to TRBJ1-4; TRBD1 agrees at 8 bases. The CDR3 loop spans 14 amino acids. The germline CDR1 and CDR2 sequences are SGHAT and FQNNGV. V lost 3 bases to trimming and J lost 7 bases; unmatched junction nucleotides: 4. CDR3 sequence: CASSLNRGSEKLFF. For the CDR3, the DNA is TGTGCCAGCAGCTTGAACAGGGGGAGTGAAAAACTGTTTTTT.

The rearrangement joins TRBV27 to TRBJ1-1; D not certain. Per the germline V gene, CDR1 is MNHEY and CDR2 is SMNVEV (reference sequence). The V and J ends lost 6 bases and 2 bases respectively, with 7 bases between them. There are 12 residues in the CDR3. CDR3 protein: CASRGRNTEAFF. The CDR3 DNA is TGTGCCAGCAGAGGGAGAAACACTGAAGCTTTCTTT.

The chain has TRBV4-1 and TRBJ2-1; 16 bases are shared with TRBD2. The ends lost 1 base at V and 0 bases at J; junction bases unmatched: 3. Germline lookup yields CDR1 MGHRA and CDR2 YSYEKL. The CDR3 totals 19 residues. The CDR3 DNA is TGCGCCAGCAGCCAAGGGGGACTAGCGGGAGGGAGCTCCTACAATGAGCAGTTCTTC. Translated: CASSQGGLAGGSSYNEQFF.

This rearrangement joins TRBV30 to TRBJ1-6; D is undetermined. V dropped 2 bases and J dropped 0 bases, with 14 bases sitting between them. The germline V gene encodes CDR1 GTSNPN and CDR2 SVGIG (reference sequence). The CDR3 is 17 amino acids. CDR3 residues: CAWSTPPISSYNSPLHF. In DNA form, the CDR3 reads TGTGCCTGGAGTACTCCCCCGATAAGCTCCTATAATTCACCCCTCCACTTT.

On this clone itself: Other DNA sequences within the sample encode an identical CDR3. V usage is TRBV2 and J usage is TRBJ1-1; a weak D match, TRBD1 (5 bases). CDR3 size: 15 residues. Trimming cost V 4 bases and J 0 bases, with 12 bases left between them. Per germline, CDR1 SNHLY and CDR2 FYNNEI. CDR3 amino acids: CASSGQGVMNTEAFF. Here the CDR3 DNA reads TGTGCCAGCAGTGGCCAGGGCGTTATGAACACTGAAGCTTTCTTT.

The CDR3 nucleotides are TGTGCCAGCAGCGCCGTCCCGGGAGGGATTCAAGAGACCCAGTACTTC. It encodes CASSAVPGGIQETQYF. V usage is TRBV25-1 and J usage is TRBJ2-5, with 8 bases matching TRBD2. CDR3 length: 16 amino acids. Losses at the gene ends were 6 bases for V and 2 bases for J; bases not matched to a gene: 11. Germline V lookup: CDR1 MGHDK, CDR2 SYGVNS. Complete variable domain (other parts from reference TRBV25-1 and TRBJ2-5): EADIYQTPRYLVIGTGKKITLECSQTMGHDKMYWYQQDPGMELHLIHYSYGVNSTEKGDLSSESTVSRIRTEHFPLTLESARPSHTSQYLCASSAVPGGIQETQYFGPGTRLLVL.

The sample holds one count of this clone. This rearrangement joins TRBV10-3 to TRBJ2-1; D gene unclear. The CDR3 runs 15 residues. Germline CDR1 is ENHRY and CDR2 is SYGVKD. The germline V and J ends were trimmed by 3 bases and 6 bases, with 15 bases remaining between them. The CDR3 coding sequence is TGTGCCATCAGTGACCTAACTGGGCAGCGCAATGAGCAGTTCTTC. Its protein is CAISDLTGQRNEQFF.

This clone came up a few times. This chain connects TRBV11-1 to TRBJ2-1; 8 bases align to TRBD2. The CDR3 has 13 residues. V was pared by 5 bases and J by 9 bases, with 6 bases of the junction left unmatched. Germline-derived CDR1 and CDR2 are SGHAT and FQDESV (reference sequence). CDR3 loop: CASSPGLAIEQFF. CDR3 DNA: TGTGCCAGCAGCCCCGGACTAGCAATTGAGCAGTTCTTC.

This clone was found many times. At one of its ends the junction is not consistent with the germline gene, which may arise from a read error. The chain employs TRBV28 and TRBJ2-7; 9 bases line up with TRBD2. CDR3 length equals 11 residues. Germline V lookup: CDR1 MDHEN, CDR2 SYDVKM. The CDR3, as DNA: TGTGCCAGCAGTCATAGCGGGAGAGTATGGTTC. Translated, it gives CASSHSGRVWF.

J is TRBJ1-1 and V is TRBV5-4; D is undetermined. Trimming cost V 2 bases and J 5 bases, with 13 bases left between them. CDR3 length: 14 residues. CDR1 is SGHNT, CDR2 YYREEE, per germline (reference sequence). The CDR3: CASSFGLKATEAFF. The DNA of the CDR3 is TGTGCCAGCAGCTTCGGGCTAAAGGCAACTGAAGCTTTCTTT.

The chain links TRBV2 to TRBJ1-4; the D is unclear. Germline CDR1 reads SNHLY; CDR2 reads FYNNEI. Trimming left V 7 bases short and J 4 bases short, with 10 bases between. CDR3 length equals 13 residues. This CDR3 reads CASISQLNEKLFF. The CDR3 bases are TGTGCCAGCATATCGCAGCTTAATGAAAAACTGTTTTTT.

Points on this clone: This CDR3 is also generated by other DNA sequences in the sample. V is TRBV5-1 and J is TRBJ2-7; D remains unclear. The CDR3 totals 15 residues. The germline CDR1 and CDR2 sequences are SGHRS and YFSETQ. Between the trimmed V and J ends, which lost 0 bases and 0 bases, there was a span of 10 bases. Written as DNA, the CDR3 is TGCGCCAGCAGCTTGGCCCCGGGTAGCTCCTACGAGCAGTACTTC. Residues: CASSLAPGSSYEQYF.

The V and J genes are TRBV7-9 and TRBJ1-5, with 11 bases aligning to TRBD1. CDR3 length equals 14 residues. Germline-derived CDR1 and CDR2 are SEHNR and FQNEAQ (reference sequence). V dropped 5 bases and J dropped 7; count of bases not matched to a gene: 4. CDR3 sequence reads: CASSRTGGDQPQHF. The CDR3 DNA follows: TGTGCCAGCAGCCGGACAGGGGGCGACCAGCCCCAGCATTTT.

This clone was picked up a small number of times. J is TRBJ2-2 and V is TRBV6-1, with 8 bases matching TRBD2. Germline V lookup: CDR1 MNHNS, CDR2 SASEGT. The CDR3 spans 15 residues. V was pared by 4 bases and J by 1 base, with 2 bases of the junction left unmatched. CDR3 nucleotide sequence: TGTGCCAGCAGTGGACTAGCGTGGAACACCGGGGAGCTGTTTTTT. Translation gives CASSGLAWNTGELFF.